The next 3 T cell receptor beta chains were all read from a single sample in a study of T cells in women clearing cervical HPV infection. Profiled with immunoSEQ multiplex PCR; TCRdb holds only in-frame clones, not every one. The sample includes more than 20,000 clones. Material for sequencing was blood buffy coat. These receptors were taken from a woman between 18 and 70 years old with a cervical HPV16 infection that either progressed to CIN3+ or cleared (not recorded which).

Concerning this clone: The read finishes 3 residues shy of the CDR3 end, and the germline J gene is used to complete it. This chain links TRBV4-2 with TRBJ2-1, with TRBD2 identical over 7 bases. Trimming removed 2 bases from V and 6 bases from J; junction bases left unmatched: 13. This CDR3 is 17 amino acids long. Germline CDR1 and CDR2: LGHNA and YNFKEQ. The CDR3 loop reads CASSQTRSGLVSNEQFF. The DNA read from the CDR3 is TGTGCCAGCAGCCAAACTCGGTCCGGACTAGTGAGCAATGAG.

A word on this clone: Sequencing ends 3 residues short of the CDR3 end; the germline J gene provides the rest. The chain recombines TRBV20-1 with TRBJ1-5, with D possibly TRBD1 on 6 matching bases. Germline V gene lookup returns CDR1 DFQATT and CDR2 SNEGSKA (reference sequence). The CDR3 length is 14 residues. V lost 6 bases and J 7 bases, leaving 19 bases between the germline ends. CDR3 bases read: TGCAGTGCATTGGGGGGGCGGTCGGCACAGCCC. Protein sequence: CSALGGRSAQP. The entire CDR3 protein is CSALGGRSAQPQHF.

As to this clone: The read ends 3 residues early relative to the CDR3; the germline J gene fills the gap. The genes are TRBV7-2 and TRBJ1-4; perhaps TRBD1 as D (6 bases). The CDR3 is 15 residues long. CDR1 and CDR2 (germline): SGHTA, FQGNSA. V dropped 5 bases and J dropped 2 bases, with 12 bases sitting between them. The CDR3 bases that were read are TGTGCCAGCAGCGCGCGGGGGGCGACTAATGAAAAA. Translation: CASSARGATNEK. In full, the CDR3 reads CASSARGATNEKLFF.